This T cell receptor (beta chain) was identified in a study of post-analysis software for immune sequencing data. Turning to the study itself: Relapsing-remitting, secondary progressive and progressive-relapsing multiple sclerosis courses were included.

Germline V gene data show CDR1 as SGHVS and CDR2 as FNYEAQ. Trimming removed 2 bases from V and 0 bases from J, with 5 bases in between. There are 15 residues in the CDR3. Prepared libraries of TCR beta cDNA carried unique molecular identifiers. A population of about 0.95 to 11 million T cells gave rise to roughly 0.5 million cDNA molecules. TCRdb processed the PCR reads anew with MiXCR; each CDR3 protein has one entry. The sample has a few hundred thousand distinct CDR3 sequences; roughly 40% are singletons. For this clonotype: Its specificity is unknown.

Study-wide points: A significant reduction in normalized Chao1 diversity was observed in multiple sclerosis patients versus controls. Same-batch samples co-clustered strongly by F measure. Five or six TRBV segments appeared more often in patients than in controls, and TRBV5-6, TRBV5-1 and TRBV20-1 were among these.

The sequenced material came from blood. The source is a girl aged 2-9 years with multiple sclerosis. This rearrangement joins TRBV7-6 to TRBJ2-6; D is undetermined. The CDR3 sequence: CASSLSNSGANVLTF. The CDR3 nucleotides read TGTGCCAGCAGCTTATCAAACTCTGGGGCCAACGTCCTGACTTTC.